The 20 T cell receptor beta chains given below trace back to one sample, sequenced in a study of blood T cells in healthy people across ages. Next came a second PCR, run for roughly 6 to 11 cycles, which used a sample-barcoded 5' primer along with a J-beta primer mix. TCRdb re-called the 5' RACE reads with MiXCR, one entry per CDR3 protein. Of 2 million or so distinct CDR3 sequences in the sample, around half were seen once. The sample comprised blood. Receptors originate from a woman in her forties in good health.

This clonotype was seen a handful of times. The chain recombines TRBV6-6 with TRBJ1-6; 12 nucleotides match TRBD1. Trimming cost V 6 bases and J 10 bases; bases outside gene matches: 7. Germline loops: CDR1 MNHNY, CDR2 SVGAGI (reference sequence). The CDR3 extends over 15 amino acids. DNA for the CDR3: TGTGCCAGCAGGTGGGGGACAGGGGGCAAATCACCCCTCCACTTT. It translates to CASRWGTGGKSPLHF.

The chain combines TRBV20-1 with TRBJ2-7; D is uncertain. The germline V gene has CDR1 DFQATT and CDR2 SNEGSKA (reference sequence). The V gene lost 1 base and the J gene lost 6 bases, with 10 bases spanning the gap. CDR3 length: 12 residues. The CDR3 is CSARATWGEQYF. The CDR3 region has the DNA TGCAGTGCTAGAGCGACTTGGGGCGAGCAGTACTTC.

This chain connects TRBV14 to TRBJ2-1; 7 bases fit TRBD2. Trimming took 2 bases from V and 1 from J; bases not matched to a gene: 11. The CDR3 totals 18 residues. CDR1 SGHDN and CDR2 FVKESK come from the germline V gene. CDR3 region: CASSQSLPGLSSYNEQFF. Here the CDR3 DNA reads TGTGCCAGCAGCCAATCGTTACCGGGACTATCGTCCTACAATGAGCAGTTCTTC.

This clonotype was recorded once. The J gene is TRBJ1-6, the V gene TRBV7-6; no clear D gene. The CDR3 is 14 amino acids. The germline V gene encodes CDR1 SGHVS and CDR2 FNYEAQ. Trimming removed 4 bases at V and 7 bases at J, with 11 bases between. Here the CDR3 reads CASSSRGANSPLHF. Here the CDR3 DNA reads TGTGCCAGCAGCTCCCGGGGTGCGAATTCACCCCTCCACTTT.

In its sample, this clonotype was seen a few times. The V gene is TRBV7-9, the J gene TRBJ2-5, with TRBD2 matching over 7 bases. The V and J ends lost 5 bases and 4 bases, in that order; junction bases with no gene match: 10. Germline loops: CDR1 SEHNR, CDR2 FQNEAQ (reference sequence). The CDR3 is 15 residues long. The DNA of the CDR3 is TGTGCCAGCAGCCGCGGGGGAGGGTCTTCAGAGACCCAGTACTTC. As protein: CASSRGGGSSETQYF.

The chain joins TRBV27 to TRBJ2-5, with 8 positions matching TRBD2. The last part of the DNA fits TRBJ2-7 better; the J call may be wrong. The V gene's germline CDR1 is MNHEY and CDR2 SMNVEV (reference sequence). The CDR3 loop spans 15 amino acids. The CDR3 DNA reads as TGTGCCAGCGGTATTAGCGGGGCTAGGGCCTACGAGCAGTACTTC. Amino acid sequence: CASGISGARAYEQYF.

The chain is built from TRBV11-3 and TRBJ2-1; 15 bases line up with TRBD2. Germline assignment: CDR1 SGHNT and CDR2 YENEEA. Trimming removed 1 base from V and 2 bases from J; junction bases left unmatched: 0. The CDR3 extends over 17 amino acids. This CDR3 is CASSLGTSGGAYNEQFF. For the CDR3, the DNA is TGTGCCAGCAGCTTAGGGACTAGCGGGGGGGCCTACAATGAGCAGTTCTTC.

The rearrangement links TRBV5-6 to TRBJ2-7; TRBD1 or TRBD2 may be the D gene (5 bases each). Germline V gives CDR1 SGHDT, CDR2 YYEEEE. V lost 4 bases to trimming and J lost 0 bases, with 17 bases between them. The CDR3 spans 16 residues. Here the CDR3 DNA reads TGTGCCAGCAGCAACGCCGGGACCCCGATCTCCTACGAGCAGTACTTC. Translated: CASSNAGTPISYEQYF.

CDR3 region: CASSTKFGLADSYEQYF. In DNA form, the CDR3 reads TGCGCCAGCAGCACTAAGTTCGGTCTAGCGGATTCCTACGAGCAGTACTTC. This rearrangement joins TRBV4-1 to TRBJ2-7; the match to TRBD2 covers 7 bases. In germline, CDR1 is MGHRA, CDR2 YSYEKL. The CDR3 runs to 17 residues. V shed 5 bases and J 1 base; nucleotides not matched to a gene: 14.

This clonotype was counted between two and nine times. The chain employs TRBV29-1 and TRBJ2-1, with TRBD2 matching 14 bases. V shed 1 base, J shed 9 bases, and the junction held 5 bases outside the gene matches. Germline V gives CDR1 SQVTM, CDR2 ANQGSEA. The length of the CDR3 is 15 residues. CDR3 nucleotide sequence: TGCAGCGTTGAAGGACTAGCGGGGGGGCAGGGTGAGCAGTTCTTC. Translating it yields CSVEGLAGGQGEQFF.

The CDR3 is CASSQDRFPYYGYTF. As DNA, the CDR3 is TGTGCCAGCAGCCAAGACAGATTCCCCTACTATGGCTACACCTTC. The chain recombines TRBV7-9 with TRBJ1-2, with a possible D match to TRBD1 (5 bases). The ends were cut back, 5 bases at V and 3 bases at J, with 16 bases in the middle. The CDR3 is 15 residues long. CDR1 is SEHNR, CDR2 FQNEAQ, per germline (reference sequence).

J is TRBJ2-1 and V is TRBV2, with 10 positions matching TRBD2. The CDR3 is 15 amino acids. In germline, CDR1 is SNHLY, CDR2 FYNNEI. V lost 5 bases to trimming and J lost 4 bases; unmatched junction nucleotides: 5. CDR3 DNA: TGTGCCAGCAGTCAGACTAGCGGGTGGTACAATGAGCAGTTCTTC. It is translated as CASSQTSGWYNEQFF. Complete variable domain (other parts from reference TRBV2 and TRBJ2-1): EPEVTQTPSHQVTQMGQEVILRCVPISNHLYFYWYRQILGQKVEFLVSFYNNEISEKSEIFDDQFSVERPDGSNFTLKIRSTKLEDSAMYFCASSQTSGWYNEQFFGPGTRLTVL.

This clonotype was counted between two and nine times. J is TRBJ2-7 and V is TRBV4-1; D may match TRBD1 or TRBD2 (5 bases each). The CDR3 loop spans 15 amino acids. The germline V gene has CDR1 MGHRA and CDR2 YSYEKL. V dropped 0 bases and J dropped 5 bases, with 14 bases sitting between them. The CDR3 reads CASSQDPGTVDEQYF. The CDR3 bases are TGCGCCAGCAGCCAAGACCCAGGGACGGTCGACGAGCAGTACTTC.

As regards this clonotype: A read error may account for a junction end that differs from germline. This chain links TRBV4-1 with TRBJ2-2; tentative D call: TRBD2 (6 bases). CDR3 size: 15 residues. Germline V gives CDR1 MGHRA, CDR2 YSYEKL. The CDR3 sequence is CACSQGGQNTGELFF. The CDR3 nucleotides read TGCGCCTGCAGCCAAGGAGGGCAGAACACCGGGGAGCTGTTTTTT.

The V gene is TRBV28, the J gene TRBJ2-2, with a possible D match to TRBD2 (7 bases). The CDR3 totals 15 residues. Germline V CDR1 and CDR2: MDHEN, SYDVKM. Trimming took 11 bases from V and 2 from J, leaving 18 bases between them. CDR3 in DNA: TGTGCCTCGGGGGGATGGACAGCCAACACCGGGGAGCTGTTTTTT. Translation gives CASGGWTANTGELFF.

The chain recombines TRBV5-6 with TRBJ2-1; TRBD2 matches 16 bases. CDR1 SGHDT and CDR2 YYEEEE come from the germline V gene. With V trimmed by 4 bases and J by 5 bases, 9 bases remained unmatched. CDR3 length: 18 amino acids. The CDR3 protein is CASSGGTSGGAFNNEQFF. The DNA of the CDR3 is TGTGCCAGCAGCGGCGGGACTAGCGGGGGGGCCTTTAACAATGAGCAGTTCTTC.

The gene calls are TRBV20-1 and TRBJ2-3, with 10 positions matching TRBD1. CDR1 and CDR2 (germline): DFQATT, SNEGSKA (reference sequence). With V trimmed by 3 bases and J by 3 bases, 6 bases remained unmatched. The CDR3 runs 15 residues. CDR3 coding DNA: TGCAGTGCTAGCCACCGGACAGGGGGTACAGATACGCAGTATTTT. Translation gives CSASHRTGGTDTQYF.

In its sample, this clonotype was seen a few times. The chain couples TRBV20-1 to TRBJ2-7, with TRBD1 as a possible D gene (5 bases). The V gene lost 0 bases and the J gene lost 3 bases, with 9 bases spanning the gap. Per the germline V gene, CDR1 is DFQATT and CDR2 is SNEGSKA (reference sequence). CDR3 size: 13 residues. CDR3 bases: TGCAGTGCTAGAGACAGGGATCGCTACGAGCAGTACTTC. It codes for CSARDRDRYEQYF.

V is TRBV6-6 and J is TRBJ1-2; the D gene is possibly TRBD1 (6 bases). Germline values: CDR1 MNHNY, CDR2 SVGAGI (reference sequence). CDR3 length: 16 residues. V dropped 1 base and J dropped 4 bases, with 16 bases sitting between them. The CDR3: CASSYLAFGDTYGYTF. The CDR3 nucleotides read TGTGCCAGCAGTTACTTAGCTTTTGGGGACACCTATGGCTACACCTTC.

The V and J genes are TRBV7-9 and TRBJ1-2; a weak D match, TRBD1 (5 bases). Between the trimmed V and J ends, which lost 6 bases and 6 bases, there was a span of 14 bases. Germline V lookup: CDR1 SEHNR, CDR2 FQNEAQ (reference sequence). The CDR3 runs to 13 residues. DNA of the CDR3: TGTGCCAGCAGTGCGGACAACCACCATGGCTACACCTTC. It is translated as CASSADNHHGYTF. The variable domain in full, with the rest retrieved from reference TRBV7-9 and TRBJ1-2, is DTGVSQNPRHKITKRGQNVTFRCDPISEHNRLYWYRQTLGQGPEFLTYFQNEAQLEKSRLLSDRFSAERPKGSFSTLEIQRTEQGDSAMYLCASSADNHHGYTFGSGTRLTVV.